The 18 T cell receptor beta chains listed next were all sequenced from one sample in a study of cytomegalovirus exposure and HLA in healthy donors. With 60 Vbeta and 13 Jbeta primers, the PCR was carried out. TCRdb's copy holds only in-frame clones and misses some; the assay was immunoSEQ multiplex PCR. The sample lists 110,000 to 150,000 clones, 80% seen once, with about 5% in the top ten. The sample comprised PBMCs. Source of these receptors: a male donor in good health and CMV-seronegative.

Points on this clone: Within the sample, other DNA sequences also encode this same CDR3. The chain joins TRBV11-2 to TRBJ2-7; TRBD1 aligns across 8 bases. The CDR3 is 13 amino acids. Looked up from germline, CDR1 is SGHAT and CDR2 is FQNNGV. V shed 5 bases, J shed 5 bases, and the junction held 5 bases outside the gene matches. CDR3 sequence (DNA): TGTGCCAGCAGCCTCGACAGGGGTAACGAGCAGTACTTC. Translating it yields CASSLDRGNEQYF.

The chain uses TRBV9 and TRBJ1-2, with TRBD1 as a possible D gene (6 bases). Per germline, CDR1 SGDLS and CDR2 YYNGEE. CDR3 length: 14 residues. Deletions cut 4 bases from V and 6 bases from J, with 16 bases between. CDR3 sequence: CASSLGGPDNGYTF. In DNA, the CDR3 is TGTGCCAGCAGCCTGGGGGGGCCGGATAATGGCTACACCTTC.

The genes are TRBV5-4 and TRBJ2-3, with D maybe TRBD2 (6 bases). V lost 1 base to trimming and J lost 6 bases, with 15 bases between them. CDR1 is SGHNT, CDR2 YYREEE, per germline (reference sequence). The CDR3 is 15 residues long. For the CDR3, the DNA is TGTGCCAGCAGCTTGAGCAGCGGGCATTCCGATACGCAGTATTTT. Protein: CASSLSSGHSDTQYF.

The rearrangement links TRBV4-3 to TRBJ2-2, with 7 bases that match TRBD1. CDR1 is LGHNA, CDR2 YSLEER, per germline. The length of the CDR3 is 19 residues. With 0 bases clipped from V and 2 bases from J, the junction kept 12 bases outside the gene matches. The CDR3 here is CASSQEEIVGTVNTGELFF. CDR3 in DNA: TGCGCCAGCAGCCAAGAGGAGATCGTTGGGACAGTAAACACCGGGGAGCTGTTTTTT.

This clone was detected once. The chain is built from TRBV7-9 and TRBJ1-2; no clear D gene. The germline CDR1 and CDR2 sequences are SEHNR and FQNEAQ (reference sequence). This CDR3 comprises 12 residues. V lost 5 bases, J lost 2 bases, and 6 bases lay in between. CDR3 in DNA: TGTGCCAGCAGCCAGATAAACTATGGCTACACCTTC. This encodes CASSQINYGYTF.

This sequence joins TRBV30 and TRBJ1-6, with 9 nucleotides matching TRBD1. The trim removed 3 bases at V and 12 bases at J, leaving 6 bases unmatched. Germline V CDR1 and CDR2: GTSNPN, SVGIG (reference sequence). The CDR3 contains 13 residues. The CDR3 is CAWSTRTGEPLHF. CDR3 coding DNA: TGTGCCTGGAGCACTCGGACAGGGGAACCCCTCCACTTT.

The chain's CDR3 is CASSEGGPTEAFF. As DNA, the CDR3 is TGTGCCAGCAGTGAGGGGGGGCCCACTGAAGCTTTCTTT. This chain connects TRBV2 to TRBJ1-1, with a possible D match to TRBD1 (6 bases). V dropped 3 bases and J dropped 4 bases, with 9 bases sitting between them. Germline V gives CDR1 SNHLY, CDR2 FYNNEI. The CDR3 is 13 amino acids.

This chain joins TRBV9 and TRBJ1-1; possibly TRBD1 for D (6 bases). With 0 bases removed from V and 1 base from J, the gap between germline ends came to 10 bases. The CDR3 loop spans 15 amino acids. The germline CDR1 and CDR2 sequences are SGDLS and YYNGEE. For the CDR3, the DNA is TGTGCCAGCAGCGTAGGAGGGGGTCCGAACACTGAAGCTTTCTTT. Encoded protein: CASSVGGGPNTEAFF.

This clone appeared a single time. The chain joins TRBV6-5 to TRBJ2-7, with TRBD1 identical over 8 bases. There are 12 residues in the CDR3. From germline, CDR1 is MNHEY and CDR2 SVGAGI. CDR3 sequence: CASQGATYEQYF. The CDR3 coding sequence is TGTGCTTCTCAGGGGGCTACCTACGAGCAGTACTTC.

V is TRBV2 and J is TRBJ2-7; 8 nucleotides align to TRBD2. The ends lost 6 bases at V and 5 bases at J; junction bases unmatched: 3. Germline CDR1 SNHLY, CDR2 FYNNEI. The CDR3 is 12 amino acids. Written as DNA, the CDR3 is TGTGCCAGCAGGGTCGGGGGGGACGAGCAGTACTTC. This codes for CASRVGGDEQYF. The entire variable domain, with the rest obtained from reference TRBV2 and TRBJ2-7, is as follows: EPEVTQTPSHQVTQMGQEVILRCVPISNHLYFYWYRQILGQKVEFLVSFYNNEISEKSEIFDDQFSVERPDGSNFTLKIRSTKLEDSAMYFCASRVGGDEQYFGPGTRLTVT.

The CDR3 is CASSQENGYTDTQYF. DNA of the CDR3: TGCGCCAGCAGCCAAGAAAACGGGTACACAGATACGCAGTATTTT. The V gene is TRBV4-3, the J gene TRBJ2-3; no clear D gene. Germline lookup yields CDR1 LGHNA and CDR2 YSLEER. The ends were cut back, 0 bases at V and 2 bases at J, with 9 bases in the middle. The CDR3 loop spans 15 amino acids.

V and J are TRBV27 and TRBJ1-2; D might be TRBD1 (5 bases). Trimming shortened V by 6 bases and J by 8 bases, and 19 bases separated the two germline ends. CDR1 is MNHEY, CDR2 SMNVEV, per germline (reference sequence). This CDR3 has 14 residues. CDR3 sequence (DNA): TGTGCCAGCAGGGGGCAGGGAAGGATATGGGGCTACACCTTC. As protein: CASRGQGRIWGYTF.

The chain carries TRBV5-8 and TRBJ2-2; D is possibly TRBD1 (5 bases). CDR1 is SGHTS, CDR2 YDEGEE, per germline. This CDR3 comprises 14 residues. Trimming took 5 bases from V and 1 from J, leaving 9 bases between them. The CDR3 loop reads CASRPTGNTGELFF. CDR3 DNA: TGTGCCAGCAGGCCCACAGGGAACACCGGGGAGCTGTTTTTT.

CDR3 nucleotide sequence: TGTGCCAGCAGCTCTTGGGGGGGGACCACTGAAGCTTTCTTT. This codes for CASSSWGGTTEAFF. The rearrangement uses TRBV6-5 and TRBJ1-1; D perhaps matches TRBD1 (5 bases). The CDR3 has 14 amino acids. Per germline, CDR1 MNHEY and CDR2 SVGAGI. The V gene lost 6 bases and the J gene lost 4 bases, with 15 bases spanning the gap.

The rearrangement joins TRBV7-2 to TRBJ1-2; D call uncertain. The V end was cut by 2 bases, the J end by 6 bases, with 7 bases between. Per germline, CDR1 SGHTA and CDR2 FQGNSA. CDR3 size: 12 residues. CDR3 nucleotides: TGTGCCAGCAGCTTATTCCCGGATGGCTACACCTTC. This gives the protein CASSLFPDGYTF.

The rearrangement links TRBV7-2 to TRBJ1-2, with D hard to call. The ends were cut back, 1 base at V and 4 bases at J, with 13 bases in the middle. Germline CDR1 SGHTA, CDR2 FQGNSA. This CDR3 has 15 amino acids. CDR3 region: CASSLGPQSLYGYTF. The CDR3 DNA is TGTGCCAGCAGCTTAGGGCCCCAATCCCTCTATGGCTACACCTTC.

The table lists this clone with a few counts. The chain employs TRBV19 and TRBJ2-7, with D unresolved. Per germline, CDR1 LNHDA and CDR2 SQIVND (reference sequence). The CDR3 is 13 amino acids. Between the trimmed V and J ends, which lost 5 bases and 2 bases, there was a span of 10 bases. The CDR3 spells CASSYELTYEQYF. CDR3 nucleotide sequence: TGTGCCAGTAGTTACGAGCTGACCTACGAGCAGTACTTC.

The V and J genes are TRBV5-1 and TRBJ2-7; D gene ambiguous. Trimming pared 0 bases from V and 0 bases from J, leaving 7 bases between. The length of the CDR3 is 14 residues. From germline, CDR1 is SGHRS and CDR2 YFSETQ. CDR3 nucleotide sequence: TGCGCCAGCAGCTTGGTGGGCCGCTCCTACGAGCAGTACTTC. It encodes CASSLVGRSYEQYF.